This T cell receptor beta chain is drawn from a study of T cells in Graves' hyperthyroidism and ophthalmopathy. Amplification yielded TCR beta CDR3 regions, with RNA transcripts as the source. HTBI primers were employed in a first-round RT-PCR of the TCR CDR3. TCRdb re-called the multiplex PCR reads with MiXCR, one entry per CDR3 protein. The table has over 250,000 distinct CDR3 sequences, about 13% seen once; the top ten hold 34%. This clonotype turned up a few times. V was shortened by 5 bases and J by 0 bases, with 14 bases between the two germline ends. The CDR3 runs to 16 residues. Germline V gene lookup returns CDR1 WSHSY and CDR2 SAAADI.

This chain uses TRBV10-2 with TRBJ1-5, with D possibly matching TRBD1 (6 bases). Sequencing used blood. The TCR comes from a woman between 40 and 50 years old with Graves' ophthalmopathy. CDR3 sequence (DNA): TGCGCCAGCAGTTCACCGGGGGGCCTTAGCAATCAGCCCCAGCATTTT. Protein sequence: CASSSPGGLSNQPQHF.